Detailed here is one TCR beta chain. Assay: immunoSEQ multiplex PCR; the TCRdb copy retains only in-frame clones and omits some. The sample carries roughly 34,000 clones, 70% to 80% recorded once. The data originate from a study of early stage breast cancer tumors. The CDR3 is made up of 14 amino acids. The TCR was taken from a person aged 55 to 75 with breast cancer. V and J are TRBV21-1 and TRBJ2-7. TRBV21-1 is an annotated pseudogene. Input material: blood. CDR3 loop: CARVTKGPHYEQYF. CDR3 bases: TGTGCCAGAGTAACGAAAGGTCCCCACTACGAGCAGTACTTC.